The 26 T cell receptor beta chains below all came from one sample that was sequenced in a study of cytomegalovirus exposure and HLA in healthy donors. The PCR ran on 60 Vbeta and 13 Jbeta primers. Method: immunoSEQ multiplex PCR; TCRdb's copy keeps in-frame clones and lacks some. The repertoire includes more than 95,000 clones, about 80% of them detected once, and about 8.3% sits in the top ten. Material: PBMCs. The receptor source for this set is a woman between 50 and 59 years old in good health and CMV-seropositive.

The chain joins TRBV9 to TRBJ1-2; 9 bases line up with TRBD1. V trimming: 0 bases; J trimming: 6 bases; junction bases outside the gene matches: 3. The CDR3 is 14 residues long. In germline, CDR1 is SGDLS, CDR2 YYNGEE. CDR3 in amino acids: CASSVGDRVNGYTF. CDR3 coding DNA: TGTGCCAGCAGCGTAGGGGACAGGGTCAATGGCTACACCTTC.

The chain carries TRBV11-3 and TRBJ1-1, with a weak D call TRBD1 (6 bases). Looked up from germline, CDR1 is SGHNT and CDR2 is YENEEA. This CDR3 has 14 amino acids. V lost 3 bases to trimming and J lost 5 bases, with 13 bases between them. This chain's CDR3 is CASSLYRAETEAFF. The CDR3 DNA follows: TGTGCCAGCAGCTTGTACAGGGCGGAAACTGAAGCTTTCTTT.

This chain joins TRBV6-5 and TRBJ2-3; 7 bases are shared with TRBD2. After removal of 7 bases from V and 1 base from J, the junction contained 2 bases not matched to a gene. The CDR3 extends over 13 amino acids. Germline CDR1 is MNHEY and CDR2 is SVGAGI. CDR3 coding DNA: TGTGCCAGCAAGGCGGGGGGCACAGATACGCAGTATTTT. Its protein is CASKAGGTDTQYF.

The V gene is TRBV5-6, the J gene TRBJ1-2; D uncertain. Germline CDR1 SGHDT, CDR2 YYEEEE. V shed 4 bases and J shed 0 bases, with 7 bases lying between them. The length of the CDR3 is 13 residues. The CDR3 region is CASSVSSNYGYTF. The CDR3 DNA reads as TGTGCCAGCAGCGTTTCCTCTAACTATGGCTACACCTTC.

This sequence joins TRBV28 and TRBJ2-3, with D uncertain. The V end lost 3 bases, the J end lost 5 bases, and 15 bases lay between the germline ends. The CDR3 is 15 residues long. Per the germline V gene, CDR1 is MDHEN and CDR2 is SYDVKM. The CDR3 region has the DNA TGTGCCAGCAGTTTCGGCCTTACTAAAGGAGATACGCAGTATTTT. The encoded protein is CASSFGLTKGDTQYF.

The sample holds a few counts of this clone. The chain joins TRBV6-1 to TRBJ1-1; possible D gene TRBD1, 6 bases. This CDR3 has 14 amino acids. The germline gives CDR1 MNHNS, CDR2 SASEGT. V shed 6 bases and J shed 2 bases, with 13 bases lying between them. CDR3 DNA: TGTGCCAGCAGCAAAGGGGGGGTTAACACTGAAGCTTTCTTT. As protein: CASSKGGVNTEAFF.

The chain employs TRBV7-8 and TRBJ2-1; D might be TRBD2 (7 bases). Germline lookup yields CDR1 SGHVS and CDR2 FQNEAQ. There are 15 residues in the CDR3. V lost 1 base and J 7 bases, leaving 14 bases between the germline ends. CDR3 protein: CASSLEARGGNEQFF. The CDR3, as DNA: TGTGCCAGCAGCTTAGAGGCTAGGGGGGGGAATGAGCAGTTCTTC. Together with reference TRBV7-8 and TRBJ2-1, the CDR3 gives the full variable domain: GAGVSQSPRYKVAKRGQDVALRCDPISGHVSLFWYQQALGQGPEFLTYFQNEAQLDKSGLPSDRFFAERPEGSVSTLKIQRTQQEDSAVYLCASSLEARGGNEQFFGPGTRLTVL.

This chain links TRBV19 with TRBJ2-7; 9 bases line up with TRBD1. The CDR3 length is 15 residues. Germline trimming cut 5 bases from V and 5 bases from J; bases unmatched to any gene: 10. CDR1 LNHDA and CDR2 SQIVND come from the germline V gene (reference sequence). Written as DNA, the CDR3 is TGTGCCAGTAGTGGGACCGGGACAGGGTCCCACGAGCAGTACTTC. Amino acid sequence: CASSGTGTGSHEQYF.

The CDR3 DNA reads as TGTGCCAGCAGCTTAGGGACTAGCGGTTTCTACGAGCAGTACTTC. It is translated as CASSLGTSGFYEQYF. This sequence joins TRBV7-8 and TRBJ2-7, with 10 positions matching TRBD2. Germline assignment: CDR1 SGHVS and CDR2 FQNEAQ. The CDR3 consists of 15 residues. With 1 base clipped from V and 3 bases from J, the junction kept 3 bases outside the gene matches.

CDR3: CASSLGAGANVLTF. In nucleotides, the CDR3 is TGTGCCAGCAGCTTAGGAGCTGGGGCCAACGTCCTGACTTTC. The rearrangement uses TRBV7-3 and TRBJ2-6; D call uncertain. The CDR3 is 14 amino acids. Trimming took off 2 bases at V and 2 bases at J, with 4 bases between the two ends. Looked up from germline, CDR1 is SGHTA and CDR2 is FQGTGA.

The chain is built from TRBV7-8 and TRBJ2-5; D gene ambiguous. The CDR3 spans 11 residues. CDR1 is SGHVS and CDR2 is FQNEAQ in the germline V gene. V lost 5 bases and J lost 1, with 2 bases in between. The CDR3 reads CASSLQETQYF. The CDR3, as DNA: TGTGCCAGCAGCCTCCAAGAGACCCAGTACTTC.

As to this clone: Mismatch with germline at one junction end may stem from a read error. The DNA of the CDR3 is TGTACCTGGAGTGTACGGGGGGTCAGCCACGAGCAGTACTTC. Translation gives CTWSVRGVSHEQYF. The rearrangement links TRBV30 to TRBJ2-7, with 7 nucleotides matching TRBD2. Germline CDR1 reads GTSNPN; CDR2 reads SVGIG (reference sequence). CDR3 length: 14 residues.

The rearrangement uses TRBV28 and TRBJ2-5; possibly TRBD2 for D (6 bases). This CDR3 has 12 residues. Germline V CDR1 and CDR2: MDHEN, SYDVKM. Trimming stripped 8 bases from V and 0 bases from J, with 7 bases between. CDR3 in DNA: TGTGCCAGCGCGGGATACCAAGAGACCCAGTACTTC. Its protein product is CASAGYQETQYF.

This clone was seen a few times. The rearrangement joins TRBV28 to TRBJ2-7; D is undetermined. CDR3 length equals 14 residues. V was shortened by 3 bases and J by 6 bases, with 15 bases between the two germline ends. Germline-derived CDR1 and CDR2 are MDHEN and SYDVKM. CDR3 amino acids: CASSFGDFSTEQYF. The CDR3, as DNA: TGTGCCAGCAGTTTCGGCGACTTTAGTACCGAGCAGTACTTC.

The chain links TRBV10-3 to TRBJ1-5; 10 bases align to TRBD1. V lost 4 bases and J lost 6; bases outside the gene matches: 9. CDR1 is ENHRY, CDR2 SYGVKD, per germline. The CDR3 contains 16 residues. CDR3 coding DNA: TGTGCCATCAGTGTGGCGGACAGGGGGAGGTCTCAGCCCCAGCATTTT. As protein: CAISVADRGRSQPQHF.

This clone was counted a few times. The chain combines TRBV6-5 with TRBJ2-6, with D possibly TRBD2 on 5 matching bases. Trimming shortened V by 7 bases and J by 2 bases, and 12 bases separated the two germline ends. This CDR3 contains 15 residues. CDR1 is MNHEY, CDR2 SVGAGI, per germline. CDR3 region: CASNRGSPGANVLTF. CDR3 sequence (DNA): TGTGCCAGCAATAGAGGGTCCCCTGGGGCCAACGTCCTGACTTTC.

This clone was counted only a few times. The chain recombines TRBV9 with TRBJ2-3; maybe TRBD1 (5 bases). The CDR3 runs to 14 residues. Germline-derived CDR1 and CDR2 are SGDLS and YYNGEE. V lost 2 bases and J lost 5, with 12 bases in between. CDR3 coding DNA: TGTGCCAGCAGCGTCGGTCCCCAGGGAGATACGCAGTATTTT. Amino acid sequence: CASSVGPQGDTQYF. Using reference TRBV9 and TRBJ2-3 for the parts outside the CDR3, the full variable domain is DSGVTQTPKHLITATGQRVTLRCSPRSGDLSVYWYQQSLDQGLQFLIQYYNGEERAKGNILERFSAQQFPDLHSELNLSSLELGDSALYFCASSVGPQGDTQYFGPGTRLTVL.

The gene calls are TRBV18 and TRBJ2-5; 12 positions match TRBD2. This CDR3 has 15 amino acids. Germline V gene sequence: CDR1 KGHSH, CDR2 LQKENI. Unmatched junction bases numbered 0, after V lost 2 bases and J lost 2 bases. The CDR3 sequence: CASSPGLAGQETQYF. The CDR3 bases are TGTGCCAGCTCACCAGGACTAGCGGGACAAGAGACCCAGTACTTC. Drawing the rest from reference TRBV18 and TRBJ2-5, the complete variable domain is NAGVMQNPRHLVRRRGQEARLRCSPMKGHSHVYWYRQLPEEGLKFMVYLQKENIIDESGMPKERFSAEFPKEGPSILRIQQVVRGDSAAYFCASSPGLAGQETQYFGPGTRLLVL.

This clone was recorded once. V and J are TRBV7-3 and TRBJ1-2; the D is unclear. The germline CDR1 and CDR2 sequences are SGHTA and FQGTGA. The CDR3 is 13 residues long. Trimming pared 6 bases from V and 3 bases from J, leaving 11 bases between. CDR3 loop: CASRGGLDYGYTF. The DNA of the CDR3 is TGTGCCAGCAGAGGAGGGTTGGACTATGGCTACACCTTC.

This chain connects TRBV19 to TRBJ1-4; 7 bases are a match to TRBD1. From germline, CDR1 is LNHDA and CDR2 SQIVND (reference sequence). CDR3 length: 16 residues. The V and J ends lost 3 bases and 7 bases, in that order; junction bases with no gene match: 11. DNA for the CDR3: TGTGCCAGTAGTATTTCAAGAGGACAGGTGATTGAAAAACTGTTTTTT. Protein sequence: CASSISRGQVIEKLFF.

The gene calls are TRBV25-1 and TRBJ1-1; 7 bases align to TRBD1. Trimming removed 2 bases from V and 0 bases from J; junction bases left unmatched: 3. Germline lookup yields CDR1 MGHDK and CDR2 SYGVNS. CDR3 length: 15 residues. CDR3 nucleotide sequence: TGTGCCAGCAGTGAACCAGGGGGTTTGAACACTGAAGCTTTCTTT. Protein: CASSEPGGLNTEAFF.

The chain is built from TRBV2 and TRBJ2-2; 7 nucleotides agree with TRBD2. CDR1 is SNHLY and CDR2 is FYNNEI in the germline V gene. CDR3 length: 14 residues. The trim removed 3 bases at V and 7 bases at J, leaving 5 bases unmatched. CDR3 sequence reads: CASSERELGGELFF. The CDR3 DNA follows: TGTGCCAGCAGTGAGCGGGAGTTGGGCGGGGAGCTGTTTTTT. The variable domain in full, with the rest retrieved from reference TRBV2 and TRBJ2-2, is EPEVTQTPSHQVTQMGQEVILRCVPISNHLYFYWYRQILGQKVEFLVSFYNNEISEKSEIFDDQFSVERPDGSNFTLKIRSTKLEDSAMYFCASSERELGGELFFGEGSRLTVL.

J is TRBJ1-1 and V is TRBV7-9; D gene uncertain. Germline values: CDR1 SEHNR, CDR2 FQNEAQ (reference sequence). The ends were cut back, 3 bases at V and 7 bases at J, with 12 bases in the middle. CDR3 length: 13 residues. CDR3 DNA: TGTGCCAGCAGCTTCTCACAGCTATTTGAAGCTTTCTTT. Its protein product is CASSFSQLFEAFF.

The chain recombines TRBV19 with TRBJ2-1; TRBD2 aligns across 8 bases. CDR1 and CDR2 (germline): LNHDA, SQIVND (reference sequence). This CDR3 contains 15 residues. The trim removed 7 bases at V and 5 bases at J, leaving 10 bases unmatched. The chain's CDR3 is CASNPAGGGHNEQFF. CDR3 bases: TGTGCCAGTAACCCGGCGGGGGGTGGACACAATGAGCAGTTCTTC.

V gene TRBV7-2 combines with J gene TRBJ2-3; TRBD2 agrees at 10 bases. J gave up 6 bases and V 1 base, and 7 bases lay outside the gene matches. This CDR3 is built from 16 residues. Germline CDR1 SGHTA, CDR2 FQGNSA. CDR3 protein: CASSLVLAGARDTQYF. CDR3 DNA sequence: TGTGCCAGCAGCTTAGTCCTAGCGGGGGCAAGGGATACGCAGTATTTT.

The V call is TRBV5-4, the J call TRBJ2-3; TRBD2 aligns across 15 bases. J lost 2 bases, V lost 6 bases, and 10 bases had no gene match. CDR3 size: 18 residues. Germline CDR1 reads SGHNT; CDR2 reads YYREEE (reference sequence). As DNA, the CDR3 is TGTGCCAGCAATGTAGGGACTAGCGGGAGGTCCCTCACAGATACGCAGTATTTT. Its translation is CASNVGTSGRSLTDTQYF. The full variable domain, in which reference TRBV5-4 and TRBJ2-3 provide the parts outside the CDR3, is ETGVTQSPTHLIKTRGQQVTLRCSSQSGHNTVSWYQQALGQGPQFIFQYYREEENGRGNFPPRFSGLQFPNYSSELNVNALELDDSALYLCASNVGTSGRSLTDTQYFGPGTRLTVL.